This record concerns one T cell receptor (beta chain) sequence. The PCR ran on 60 Vbeta and 13 Jbeta primers. Assay: immunoSEQ multiplex PCR; the TCRdb copy retains only in-frame clones and omits some. The data contain about 130,000 clones, over 70% of them singletons. The sample belongs to a study of cytomegalovirus exposure and HLA in healthy donors. The CDR3 runs to 15 residues. V shed 7 bases, J shed 3 bases, and the junction held 10 bases outside the gene matches. Per germline, CDR1 MNHEY and CDR2 SMNVEV (reference sequence). The chain carries TRBV27 and TRBJ2-3; 7 bases line up with TRBD2. This TCR came from a middle-aged woman in good health and CMV-seronegative. Sequencing was performed on PBMCs. The CDR3 region has the DNA TGTGCCAGCACTACCGGGGGGTTGAGTACAGATACGCAGTATTTT. As protein: CASTTGGLSTDTQYF.